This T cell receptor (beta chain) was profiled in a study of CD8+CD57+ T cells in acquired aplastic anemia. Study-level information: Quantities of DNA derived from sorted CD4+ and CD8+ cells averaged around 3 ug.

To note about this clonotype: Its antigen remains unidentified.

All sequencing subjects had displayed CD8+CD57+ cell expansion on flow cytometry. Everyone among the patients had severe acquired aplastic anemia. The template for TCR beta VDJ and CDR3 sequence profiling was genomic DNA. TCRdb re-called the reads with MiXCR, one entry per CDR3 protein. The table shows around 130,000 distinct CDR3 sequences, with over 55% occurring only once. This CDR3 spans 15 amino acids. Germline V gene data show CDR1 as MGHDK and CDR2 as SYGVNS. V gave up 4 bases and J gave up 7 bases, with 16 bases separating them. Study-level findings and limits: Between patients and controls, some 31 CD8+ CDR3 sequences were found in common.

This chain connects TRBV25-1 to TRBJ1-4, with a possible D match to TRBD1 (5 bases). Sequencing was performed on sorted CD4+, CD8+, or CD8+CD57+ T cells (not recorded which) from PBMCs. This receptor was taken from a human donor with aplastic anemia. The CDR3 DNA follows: TGTGCCAGCAGTGCAACTACCGGGACGTTTGAAAAACTGTTTTTT. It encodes CASSATTGTFEKLFF.